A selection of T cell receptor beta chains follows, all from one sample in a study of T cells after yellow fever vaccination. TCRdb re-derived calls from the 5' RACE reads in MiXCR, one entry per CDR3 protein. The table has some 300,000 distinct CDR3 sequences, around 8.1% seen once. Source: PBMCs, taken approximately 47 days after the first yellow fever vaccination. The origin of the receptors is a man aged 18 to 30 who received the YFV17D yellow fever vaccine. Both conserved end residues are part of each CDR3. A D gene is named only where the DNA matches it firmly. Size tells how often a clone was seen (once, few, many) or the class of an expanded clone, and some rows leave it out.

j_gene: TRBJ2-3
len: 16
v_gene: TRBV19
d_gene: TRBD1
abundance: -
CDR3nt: TGTGCCAGTAGTAGAGGCCGGGACAGCTTTACAGATACGCAGTATTTT
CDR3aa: CASSRGRDSFTDTQYF

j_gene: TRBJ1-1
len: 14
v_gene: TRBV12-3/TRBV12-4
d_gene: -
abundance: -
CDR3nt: TGTGCCAGCAGTTTTCAGGGCTACAACACTGAAGCTTTCTTT
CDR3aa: CASSFQGYNTEAFF

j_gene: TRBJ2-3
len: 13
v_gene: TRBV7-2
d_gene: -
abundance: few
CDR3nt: TGTGCCAGCAGCCCTCTTCTGGCAGATACGCAGTATTTT
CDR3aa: CASSPLLADTQYF

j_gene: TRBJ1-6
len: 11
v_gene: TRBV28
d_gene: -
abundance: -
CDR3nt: TGTGCCAGCAGTTTCGACCCGATCCTCCACTTT
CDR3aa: CASSFDPILHF

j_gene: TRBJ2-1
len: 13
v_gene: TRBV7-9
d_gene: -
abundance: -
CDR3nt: TGTGCCAGCAGCTTAGTAAACGGGCATGAGCAGTTCTTC
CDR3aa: CASSLVNGHEQFF

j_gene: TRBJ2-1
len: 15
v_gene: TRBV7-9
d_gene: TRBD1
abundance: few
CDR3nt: TGTGCCAGCAGCCCGGCCGGGACAGGCGACAATGAGCAGTTCTTC
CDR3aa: CASSPAGTGDNEQFF

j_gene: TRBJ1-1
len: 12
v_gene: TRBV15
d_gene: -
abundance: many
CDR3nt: TGTGCCACCAGCAGAGATGTCGAGGGAGCTTTCTTT
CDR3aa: CATSRDVEGAFF

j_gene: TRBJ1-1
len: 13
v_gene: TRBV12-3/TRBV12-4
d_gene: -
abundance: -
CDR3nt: TGTGCCAGCAGCCAGACTACGGACACTGAAGCTTTCTTT
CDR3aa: CASSQTTDTEAFF

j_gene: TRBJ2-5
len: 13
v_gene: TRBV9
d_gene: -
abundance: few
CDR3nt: TGTGCCAGCAGCGTAGAGCGGCAAGAGACCCAGTACTTC
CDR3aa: CASSVERQETQYF

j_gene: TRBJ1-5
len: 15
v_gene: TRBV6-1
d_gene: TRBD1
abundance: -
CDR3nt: TGTGCCAGCAGTGAGCCGGGACAGGGGAGACAGCCCCAGCATTTT
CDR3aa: CASSEPGQGRQPQHF

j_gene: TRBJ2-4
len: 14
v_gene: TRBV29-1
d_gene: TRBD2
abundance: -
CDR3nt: TGCAGCGTTTTGCTAGCGGTAGCCAAAAACATTCAGTACTTC
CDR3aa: CSVLLAVAKNIQYF

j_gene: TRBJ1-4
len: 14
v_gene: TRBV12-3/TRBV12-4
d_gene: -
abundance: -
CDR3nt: TGTGCCAGCAGTTTATGGAGGGGGTTTGGAAAACTGTTTTTT
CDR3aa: CASSLWRGFGKLFF

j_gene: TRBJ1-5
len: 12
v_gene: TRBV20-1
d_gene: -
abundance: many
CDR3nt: TGCAGTGCTAGACCGGGAGGTCAGCCCCAGCATTTT
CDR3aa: CSARPGGQPQHF

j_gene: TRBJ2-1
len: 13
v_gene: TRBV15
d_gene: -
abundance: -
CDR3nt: TGTGCCACCAGCAGAGATAAGCAAGGGACGGAGTTCTTC
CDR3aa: CATSRDKQGTEFF

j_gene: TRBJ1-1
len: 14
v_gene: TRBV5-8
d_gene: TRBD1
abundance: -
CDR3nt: TGTGCCAGCAGCGATCGGACAGGGAACACTGAAGCTTTCTTT
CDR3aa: CASSDRTGNTEAFF

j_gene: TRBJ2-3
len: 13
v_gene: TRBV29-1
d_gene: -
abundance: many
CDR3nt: TGCAGCGCTAACAGGGCCCGCACAGATACGCAGTATTTT
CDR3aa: CSANRARTDTQYF

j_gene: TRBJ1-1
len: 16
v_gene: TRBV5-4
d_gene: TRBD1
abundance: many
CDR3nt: TGTGCCAGCAGCTCCACGACCCCGACAGGGGGGACTGAAGCTTTCTTT
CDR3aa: CASSSTTPTGGTEAFF

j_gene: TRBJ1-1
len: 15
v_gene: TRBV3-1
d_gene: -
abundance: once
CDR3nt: TGTGCCAGCAGCCAAGATCTTCGACGACAGGCCGAAGCTTTCTTT
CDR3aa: CASSQDLRRQAEAFF

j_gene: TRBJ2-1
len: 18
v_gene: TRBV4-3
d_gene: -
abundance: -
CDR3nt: TGCGCCAGCAGCCCCCAGTCCGAGACTAGTTTTTTTCTAAATGAGCAGTTCTTC
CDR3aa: CASSPQSETSFFLNEQFF